Presented here are 9 T cell receptor beta chains from one specimen sequenced in a study of beta chain features in type 1 diabetes. All of the isolated RNA was reverse transcribed, so expressed TCRB transcripts were sequenced. Here immunoSEQ multiplex PCR was the method, and the copy in TCRdb shows in-frame clones only, minus some. The table lists about 230,000 clones, 7.5% to 10% of them singletons. Sequencing input: naive CD4+ T cells from blood. Receptors were obtained from a woman aged 18-29 years in good health.

The V gene is TRBV19, the J gene TRBJ2-3; possible D gene TRBD2, 5 bases. Germline loops: CDR1 LNHDA, CDR2 SQIVND (reference sequence). The CDR3 is 14 residues long. Trimming left V 4 bases short and J 6 bases short, with 14 bases between. The CDR3 DNA sequence: TGTGCCAGTAGTACCCAGGCCTCGGGGGATACGCAGTATTTT. Translated, it gives CASSTQASGDTQYF.

This clone came up a few times. The gene calls are TRBV19 and TRBJ1-2; no reliable D call. Germline values: CDR1 LNHDA, CDR2 SQIVND (reference sequence). V was clipped by 7 bases and J by 5 bases, with 14 bases between them. The CDR3 has 13 amino acids. CDR3 in amino acids: CASTRKGLYGYTF. CDR3 DNA: TGTGCCAGTACCAGGAAAGGTCTTTATGGCTACACCTTC.

The chain couples TRBV7-3 to TRBJ2-2; the match to TRBD1 covers 8 bases. Per germline, CDR1 SGHTA and CDR2 FQGTGA. With 5 bases clipped from V and 3 bases from J, the junction kept 2 bases outside the gene matches. The CDR3 has 14 residues. The CDR3 is CASSPTGDTGELFF. In DNA form, the CDR3 reads TGTGCCAGCAGCCCGACAGGGGACACCGGGGAGCTGTTTTTT.

This clone was counted only a few times. J is TRBJ1-2 and V is TRBV14; tentative D call: TRBD1 (5 bases). Germline V gene sequence: CDR1 SGHDN, CDR2 FVKESK. The CDR3 contains 16 residues. The ends were cut back, 1 base at V and 3 bases at J, with 15 bases in the middle. CDR3 in amino acids: CASSQAGRERYYGYTF. The CDR3 coding sequence is TGTGCCAGCAGCCAAGCAGGGCGGGAACGGTACTATGGCTACACCTTC.

This chain uses TRBV5-1 with TRBJ2-5; 7 nucleotides align to TRBD1. V trimming: 6 bases; J trimming: 3 bases; junction bases outside the gene matches: 8. The CDR3 spans 14 residues. The germline gives CDR1 SGHRS, CDR2 YFSETQ. The CDR3 region has the DNA TGCGCCAGCAAGGGGGTTCAGGGGGAAGAGACCCAGTACTTC. Residues: CASKGVQGEETQYF.

The chain carries TRBV29-1 and TRBJ2-3; 13 nucleotides align to TRBD2. V lost 5 bases, J lost 3 bases, and 5 bases stayed unmatched. The germline V gene encodes CDR1 SQVTM and CDR2 ANQGSEA. The CDR3 contains 15 residues. In nucleotides, the CDR3 is TGCAGCGTTAGGACTAGCGGGAGCCTAACAGATACGCAGTATTTT. It yields the protein CSVRTSGSLTDTQYF.

CDR3 coding DNA: TGTGCCATCAGTGAGTCACCCGGGATGAACACTGAAGCTTTCTTT. Amino acid sequence: CAISESPGMNTEAFF. The genes are TRBV10-3 and TRBJ1-1; D call uncertain. Germline values: CDR1 ENHRY, CDR2 SYGVKD. This CDR3 is built from 15 residues. Trimming stripped 0 bases from V and 0 bases from J, with 8 bases between.

The chain uses TRBV25-1 and TRBJ1-2; 10 bases match TRBD1. The J segment lost 4 bases and the V segment lost 3 bases, leaving 5 bases of the junction unmatched. The CDR3 runs to 15 residues. Germline V gene data show CDR1 as MGHDK and CDR2 as SYGVNS. CDR3: CASSDDRGPGYGYTF. The CDR3 DNA reads as TGTGCCAGCAGTGACGACAGGGGGCCTGGCTATGGCTACACCTTC.

The rearrangement links TRBV27 to TRBJ2-7; 10 bases fit TRBD1. The CDR3 sequence is 12 residues long. From germline, CDR1 is MNHEY and CDR2 SMNVEV (reference sequence). V trimming: 8 bases; J trimming: 5 bases; junction bases outside the gene matches: 3. CDR3 amino acids: CASGTGVHEQYF. CDR3 coding DNA: TGTGCCAGCGGGACAGGGGTGCACGAGCAGTACTTC.